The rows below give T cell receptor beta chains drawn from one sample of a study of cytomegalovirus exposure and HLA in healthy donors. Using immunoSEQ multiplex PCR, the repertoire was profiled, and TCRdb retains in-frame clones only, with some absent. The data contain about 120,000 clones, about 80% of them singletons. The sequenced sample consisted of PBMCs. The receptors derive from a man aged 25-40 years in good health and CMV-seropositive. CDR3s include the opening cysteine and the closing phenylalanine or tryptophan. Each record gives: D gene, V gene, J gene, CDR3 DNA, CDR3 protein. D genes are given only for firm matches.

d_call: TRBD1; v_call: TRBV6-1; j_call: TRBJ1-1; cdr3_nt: TGTGCCAGCAGTGGAGGGGGCAGGTTTGCTGAAGCTTTCTTT; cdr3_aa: CASSGGGRFAEAFF
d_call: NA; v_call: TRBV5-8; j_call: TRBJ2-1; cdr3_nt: TGTGCCAGCAGCTTACTTGACAGGTACGCCAATGAGCAGTTCTTC; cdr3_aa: CASSLLDRYANEQFF
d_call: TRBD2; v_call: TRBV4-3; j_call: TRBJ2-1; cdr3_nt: TGCGCCAGCAGCCCCCACCGGGCCTCTAGCGGGGGGACGTACAATGAGCAGTTCTTC; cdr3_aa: CASSPHRASSGGTYNEQFF
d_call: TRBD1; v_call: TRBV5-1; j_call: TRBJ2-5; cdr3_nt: TGCGCCAGCAGCCCAGGGACAGGGGAGACCCAGTACTTC; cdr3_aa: CASSPGTGETQYF
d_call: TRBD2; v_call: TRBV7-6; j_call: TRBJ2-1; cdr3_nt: TGTGCCAGCAGCGAGACTAGCGGGGTTAGCTCCTACAATGAGCAGTTCTTC; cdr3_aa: CASSETSGVSSYNEQFF
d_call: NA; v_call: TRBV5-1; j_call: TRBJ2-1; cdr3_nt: TGCGCCAGCAGCCAGGAGGACGTCTACAATGAGCAGTTCTTC; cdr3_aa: CASSQEDVYNEQFF
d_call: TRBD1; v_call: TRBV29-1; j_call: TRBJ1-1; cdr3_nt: TGCAGCGTCTTAAGGACAGGGACGACTGAAGCTTTCTTT; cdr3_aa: CSVLRTGTTEAFF
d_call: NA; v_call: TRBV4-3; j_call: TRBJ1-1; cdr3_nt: TGCGCCAGCAGCCAAGATTTAGTGGGCGGGGGTTACTACACTGAAGCTTTCTTT; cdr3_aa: CASSQDLVGGGYYTEAFF
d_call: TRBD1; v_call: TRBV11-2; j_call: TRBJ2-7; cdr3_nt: TGTGCCAGCAGCTTAAACAGGGGGCTGTCCTACGAGCAGTACTTC; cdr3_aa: CASSLNRGLSYEQYF
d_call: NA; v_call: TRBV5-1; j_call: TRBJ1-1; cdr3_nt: TGCGCCAGCAGCTTTGGGCTGAACACTGAAGCTTTCTTT; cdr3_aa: CASSFGLNTEAFF
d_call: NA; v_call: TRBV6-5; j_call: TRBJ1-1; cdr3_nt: TGTGCCAGCAGTGGAGGGACGGAGCTGAACACTGAAGCTTTCTTT; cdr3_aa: CASSGGTELNTEAFF
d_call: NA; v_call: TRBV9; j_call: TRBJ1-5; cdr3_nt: TGTGCCAGCGCCGGGCGGGGATCGGATCAGCCCCAGCATTTT; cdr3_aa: CASAGRGSDQPQHF
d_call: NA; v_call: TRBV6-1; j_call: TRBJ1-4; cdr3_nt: TGTGCCAGCAGTGACCACCGGCCAGGGAGGTTGTTTTTT; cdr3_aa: CASSDHRPGRLFF
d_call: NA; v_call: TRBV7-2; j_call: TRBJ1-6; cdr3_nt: TGTGCCAGCAGCTTAGATAGGGGAACCCGTTCACCCCTCCACTTT; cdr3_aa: CASSLDRGTRSPLHF
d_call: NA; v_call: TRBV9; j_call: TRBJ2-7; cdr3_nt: TGTGCCAGCAGCGTAGGACGGGGACTCGCCTACGAGCAGTACTTC; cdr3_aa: CASSVGRGLAYEQYF
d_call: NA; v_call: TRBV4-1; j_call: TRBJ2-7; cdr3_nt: TGCGCCAGCAGCCAATTAGCCGGGACACGTCGAGAGCAGTACTTC; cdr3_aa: CASSQLAGTRREQYF